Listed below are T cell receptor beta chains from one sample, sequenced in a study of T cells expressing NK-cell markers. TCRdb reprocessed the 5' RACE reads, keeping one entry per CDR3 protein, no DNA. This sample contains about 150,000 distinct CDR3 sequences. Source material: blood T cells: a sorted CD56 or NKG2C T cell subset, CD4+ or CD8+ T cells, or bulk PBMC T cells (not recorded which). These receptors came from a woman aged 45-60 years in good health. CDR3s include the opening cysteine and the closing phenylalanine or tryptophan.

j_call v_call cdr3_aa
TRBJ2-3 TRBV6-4 CASSDSPSWGADTQYF
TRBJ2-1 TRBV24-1 CATSDLKFNEQFF
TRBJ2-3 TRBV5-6 CASSETTDTQYF
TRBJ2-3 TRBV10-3 CAISEFDSRGDTQYF
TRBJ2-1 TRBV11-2 CASSNLGTSGYNEQFF
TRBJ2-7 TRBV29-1 CSVGSGMSHEQYF
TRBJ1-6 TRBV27 CASSLLPGAGSPLHF
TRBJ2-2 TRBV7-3 CASSSPGANTGELFF
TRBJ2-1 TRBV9 CASREGALHNEQFF
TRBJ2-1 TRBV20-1 CSARDSLSVYYNEQFF
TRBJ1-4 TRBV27 CASSLSAWANEKLFF
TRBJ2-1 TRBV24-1 CATSDSSGLPFF
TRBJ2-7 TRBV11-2 CASSFGGALSSYEQYF
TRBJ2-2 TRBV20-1 CSAREYQGAGELFF
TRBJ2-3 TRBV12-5 CASSSPTDTQYF
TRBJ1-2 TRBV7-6 CASSQYREAGSLYGYTF
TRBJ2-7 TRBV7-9 CASSGLDSYEQYF
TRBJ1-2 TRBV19 CASSLGGPNYGYTF
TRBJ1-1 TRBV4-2 CASSQGVAGQAFF
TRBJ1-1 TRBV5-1 CASSPTGSEAFF
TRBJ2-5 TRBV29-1 CSVEDIGRLYF
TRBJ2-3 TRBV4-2 CASSQAVQGSPTDTQYF
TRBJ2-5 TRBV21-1 CALWPGLAAQETQYF
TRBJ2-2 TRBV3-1 CASSLGGGELFF
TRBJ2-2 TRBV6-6 CASSYWGTTTGELFF
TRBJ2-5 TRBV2 CASSATGGRETQYF
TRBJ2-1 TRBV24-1 CATSFGLAGGNNEQFF
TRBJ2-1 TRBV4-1 CASSQDFTGEEQFF
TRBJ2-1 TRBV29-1 CSVEGTSGIVFEQFF
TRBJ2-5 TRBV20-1 CSARRSSGSIQETQYF
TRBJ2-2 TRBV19 CASSWDPGNGELFF
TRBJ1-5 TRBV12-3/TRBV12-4 CASSLFGTGGAGNQPQHF
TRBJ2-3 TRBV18 CASSAGTSDPTDTQYF
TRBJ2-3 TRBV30 CAWSVQASGKDTQYF
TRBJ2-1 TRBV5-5 CASSPGLAGGSEQFF
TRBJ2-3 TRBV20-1 CSARDSSTGLAGTDTQYF
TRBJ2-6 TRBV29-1 CSVLGGQVFSGANVLTF
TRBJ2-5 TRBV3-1 CASSQARDRGETQYF
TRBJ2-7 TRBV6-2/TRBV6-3 CATLIEGYEQYF
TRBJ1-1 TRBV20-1 CSATPGGGNTEAFF
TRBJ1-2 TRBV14 CASSPALYGYTF
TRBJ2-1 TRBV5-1 CASSPRDPSYNEQFF
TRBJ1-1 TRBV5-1 CASSLVDSSNTEAFF
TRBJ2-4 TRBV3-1 CASSHLGSDNIQYF
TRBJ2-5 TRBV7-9 CASSQPSGRDQETQYF